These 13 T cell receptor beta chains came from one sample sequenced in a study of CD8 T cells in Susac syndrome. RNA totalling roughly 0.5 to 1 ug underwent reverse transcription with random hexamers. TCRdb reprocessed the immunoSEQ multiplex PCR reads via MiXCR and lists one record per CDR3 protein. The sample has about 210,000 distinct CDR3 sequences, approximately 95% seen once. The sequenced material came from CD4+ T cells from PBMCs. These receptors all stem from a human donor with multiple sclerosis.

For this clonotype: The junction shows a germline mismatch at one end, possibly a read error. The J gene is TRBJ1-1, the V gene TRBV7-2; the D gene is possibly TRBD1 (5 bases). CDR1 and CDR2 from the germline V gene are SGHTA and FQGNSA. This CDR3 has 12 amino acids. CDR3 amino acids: CASRFGGTEAFF. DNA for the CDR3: TGTGCCAGCCGCTTCGGGGGCACTGAAGCTTTCTTT. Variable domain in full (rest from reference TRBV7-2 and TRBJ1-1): GAGVSQSPSNKVTEKGKDVELRCDPISGHTALYWYRQSLGQGLEFLIYFQGNSAPDKSGLPSDRFSAERTGGSVSTLTIQRTQQEDSAVYLCASRFGGTEAFFGQGTRLTVV.

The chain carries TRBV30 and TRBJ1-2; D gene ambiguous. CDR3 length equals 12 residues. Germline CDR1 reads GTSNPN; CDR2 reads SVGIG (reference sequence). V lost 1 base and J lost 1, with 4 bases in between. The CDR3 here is CAWSALNYGYTF. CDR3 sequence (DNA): TGTGCCTGGAGTGCCCTTAACTATGGCTACACCTTC.

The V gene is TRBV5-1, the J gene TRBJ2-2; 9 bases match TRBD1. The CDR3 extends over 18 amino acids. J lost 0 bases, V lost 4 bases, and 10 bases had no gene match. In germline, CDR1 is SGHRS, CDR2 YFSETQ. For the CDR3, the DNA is TGCGCCAGCAGCCCGGGACAGGGTAAAAGTCCGAACACCGGGGAGCTGTTTTTT. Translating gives CASSPGQGKSPNTGELFF.

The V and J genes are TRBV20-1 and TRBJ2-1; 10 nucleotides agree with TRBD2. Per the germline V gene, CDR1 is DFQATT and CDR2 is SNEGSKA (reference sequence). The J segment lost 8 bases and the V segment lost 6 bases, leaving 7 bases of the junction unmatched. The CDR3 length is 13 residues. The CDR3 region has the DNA TGCAGTGCGGCTAGCGGGAGTTGGGATGAGCAGTTCTTC. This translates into CSAASGSWDEQFF.

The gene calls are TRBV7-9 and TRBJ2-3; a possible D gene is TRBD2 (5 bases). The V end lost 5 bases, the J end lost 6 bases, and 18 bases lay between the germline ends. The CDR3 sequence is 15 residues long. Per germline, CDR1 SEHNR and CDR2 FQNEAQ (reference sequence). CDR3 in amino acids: CASSLSLAFVDTQYF. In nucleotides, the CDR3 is TGTGCCAGCAGCCTCTCTTTAGCGTTCGTGGATACGCAGTATTTT.

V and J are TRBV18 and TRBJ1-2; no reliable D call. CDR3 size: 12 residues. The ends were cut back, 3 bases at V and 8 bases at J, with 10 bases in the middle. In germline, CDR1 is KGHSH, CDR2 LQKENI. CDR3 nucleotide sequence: TGTGCCAGCTCACCCCCGATGAGCGGCTACACCTTC. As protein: CASSPPMSGYTF.

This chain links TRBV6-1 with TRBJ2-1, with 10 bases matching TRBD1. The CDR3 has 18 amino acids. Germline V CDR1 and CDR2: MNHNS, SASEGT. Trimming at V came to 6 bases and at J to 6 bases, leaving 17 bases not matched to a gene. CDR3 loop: CASSPGQGGALGFNEQFF. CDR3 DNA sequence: TGTGCCAGCAGCCCTGGACAGGGGGGCGCACTTGGCTTCAATGAGCAGTTCTTC.

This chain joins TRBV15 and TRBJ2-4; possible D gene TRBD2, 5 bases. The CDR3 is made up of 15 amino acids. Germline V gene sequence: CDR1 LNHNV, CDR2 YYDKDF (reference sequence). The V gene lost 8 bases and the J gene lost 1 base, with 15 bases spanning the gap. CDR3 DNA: TGTGCCACCGCCGACGGGATGGCGGCCAAAAACATTCAGTACTTC. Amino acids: CATADGMAAKNIQYF.

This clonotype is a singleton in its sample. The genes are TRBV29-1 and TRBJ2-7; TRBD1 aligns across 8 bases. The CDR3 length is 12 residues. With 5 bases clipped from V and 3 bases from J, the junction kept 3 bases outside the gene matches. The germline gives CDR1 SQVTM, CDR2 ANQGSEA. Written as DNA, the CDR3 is TGCAGCGTTCGACAGGGGTTCTACGAGCAGTACTTC. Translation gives CSVRQGFYEQYF.

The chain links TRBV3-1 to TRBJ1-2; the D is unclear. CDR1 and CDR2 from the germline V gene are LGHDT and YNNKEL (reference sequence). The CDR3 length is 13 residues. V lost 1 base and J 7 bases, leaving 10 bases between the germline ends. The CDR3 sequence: CASSQGRRTGYTF. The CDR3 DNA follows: TGTGCCAGCAGCCAAGGGCGCCGTACTGGCTACACCTTC.

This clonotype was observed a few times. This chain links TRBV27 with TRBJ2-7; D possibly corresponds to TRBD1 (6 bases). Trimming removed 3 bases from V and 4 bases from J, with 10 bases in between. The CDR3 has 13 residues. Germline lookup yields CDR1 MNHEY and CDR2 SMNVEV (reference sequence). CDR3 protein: CASSFFDRYEQYF. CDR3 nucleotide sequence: TGTGCCAGCAGTTTTTTCGACAGGTACGAGCAGTACTTC.

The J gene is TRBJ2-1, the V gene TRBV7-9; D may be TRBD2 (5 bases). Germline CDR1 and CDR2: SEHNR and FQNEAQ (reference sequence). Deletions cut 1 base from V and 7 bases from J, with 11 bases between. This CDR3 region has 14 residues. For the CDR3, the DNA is TGTGCCAGCAGCTTAGGACGTCCGGGGAATGAGCAGTTCTTC. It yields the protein CASSLGRPGNEQFF. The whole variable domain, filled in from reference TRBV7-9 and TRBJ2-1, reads DTGVSQNPRHKITKRGQNVTFRCDPISEHNRLYWYRQTLGQGPEFLTYFQNEAQLEKSRLLSDRFSAERPKGSFSTLEIQRTEQGDSAMYLCASSLGRPGNEQFFGPGTRLTVL.

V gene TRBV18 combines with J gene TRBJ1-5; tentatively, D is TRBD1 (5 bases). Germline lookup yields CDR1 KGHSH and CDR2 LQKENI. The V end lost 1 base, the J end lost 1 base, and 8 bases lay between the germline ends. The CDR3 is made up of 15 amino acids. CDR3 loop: CASSPQRDSNQPQHF. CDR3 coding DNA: TGTGCCAGCTCACCACAACGGGACAGCAATCAGCCCCAGCATTTT.